Listed here are 10 T cell receptor beta chains from one sample, sequenced in a study. MiXCR, run by TCRdb on the 5' RACE reads, gives a single entry per CDR3 protein. In the table there are approximately 31,000 distinct CDR3 sequences, approximately 27% of which are singletons. The sequenced material came from naive CD4+ T cells sorted from a lymph node. The subset was: naive CD4+ T cells, CD4+CD45RA+CD25-. The source of these receptors is a female donor with breast cancer.

Only a few counts were recorded for this clonotype. The gene calls are TRBV12-3 or TRBV12-4 and TRBJ1-5; 8 bases line up with TRBD1. This CDR3 comprises 13 residues. The J segment lost 5 bases and the V segment lost 8 bases, leaving 5 bases of the junction unmatched. This CDR3 reads CASATGGHQPQHF. CDR3 bases: TGTGCCAGCGCCACAGGGGGGCATCAGCCCCAGCATTTT.

This rearrangement joins TRBV4-2 to TRBJ2-7; TRBD2 is a possible D gene (6 bases). The CDR3 sequence is 15 residues long. Per the germline V gene, CDR1 is LGHNA and CDR2 is YNFKEQ. V lost 0 bases, J lost 4 bases, and 13 bases lay in between. CDR3 coding DNA: TGTGCCAGCAGCCAAGATTCGGGACTCGAATACGAGCAGTACTTC. This translates into CASSQDSGLEYEQYF.

On this clonotype itself: The germline gene is not matched at one end of the junction; a read error may be the cause. The chain joins TRBV4-2 to TRBJ2-2, with 7 bases lining up with TRBD2. This CDR3 is built from 17 residues. Germline CDR1 reads LGHNA; CDR2 reads YNFKEQ. CDR3 in DNA: TGTGCCAGCAGCCAAGATCTCGGAGCGGGACCGACCGGGGAGCTGTTTTTC. Its protein is CASSQDLGAGPTGELFF.

This clonotype was detected only a few times. The gene calls are TRBV6-2 or TRBV6-3 and TRBJ2-3; a possible D gene is TRBD2 (6 bases). The length of the CDR3 is 13 residues. Germline V gene data show CDR1 as MNHEY and CDR2 as SVGEGT. The V and J ends lost 8 bases and 5 bases respectively, with 14 bases between them. DNA for the CDR3: TGTGCCAGCCAACGGAACGGGGGAGATACGCAGTATTTT. This translates into CASQRNGGDTQYF.

The rearrangement uses TRBV11-2 and TRBJ2-2; D not certain. The V end lost 2 bases, the J end lost 4 bases, and 8 bases lay between the germline ends. Germline assignment: CDR1 SGHAT and CDR2 FQNNGV. The CDR3 length is 14 residues. The CDR3 region is CASSLMVTTGELFF. The CDR3 DNA reads TGTGCCAGCAGCTTAATGGTCACCACCGGGGAGCTGTTTTTT.

This clonotype was seen repeatedly, ten times or more. This chain links TRBV20-1 with TRBJ1-4, with 9 nucleotides matching TRBD1. The CDR3 consists of 15 residues. The ends lost 1 base at V and 6 bases at J; junction bases unmatched: 6. Germline V gene data show CDR1 as DFQATT and CDR2 as SNEGSKA (reference sequence). The CDR3, as DNA: TGCAGTGCTAGAGCTAGACAGGGGGAGGATGAAAAACTGTTTTTT. Its translation: CSARARQGEDEKLFF.

This clonotype was seen a few times. The chain combines TRBV7-8 with TRBJ2-2; 9 positions match TRBD1. Losses at the gene ends were 3 bases for V and 0 bases for J; bases not matched to a gene: 5. CDR3 length: 17 residues. Germline V gene sequence: CDR1 SGHVS, CDR2 FQNEAQ. In DNA form, the CDR3 reads TGTGCCAGCAGCTTTAGTTGGACAGGGGCGAACACCGGGGAGCTGTTTTTT. Translating it yields CASSFSWTGANTGELFF.

The chain links TRBV20-1 to TRBJ2-5; no definite D call. The CDR3 contains 13 residues. Germline V gene data show CDR1 as DFQATT and CDR2 as SNEGSKA (reference sequence). Between the trimmed V and J ends, which lost 4 bases and 4 bases, there was a span of 13 bases. The CDR3 DNA reads as TGCAGTGCTACGTCCTATGCCCGAGAGACCCAGTACTTC. Its translation is CSATSYARETQYF.

This clonotype was detected many times. The chain employs TRBV7-3 and TRBJ1-3; possibly TRBD1 for D (6 bases). The length of the CDR3 is 14 residues. CDR1 and CDR2 (germline): SGHTA, FQGTGA. V lost 1 base, J lost 2 bases, and 6 bases lay in between. The CDR3 DNA is TGTGCCAGCAGCTTAAACAGGGCTGGAAACACCATATATTTT. Translated: CASSLNRAGNTIYF.

This clonotype is classed as medium-sized. V is TRBV20-1 and J is TRBJ2-3; D remains ambiguous. Germline assignment: CDR1 DFQATT and CDR2 SNEGSKA (reference sequence). The CDR3 has 13 residues. Trimming cost V 4 bases and J 2 bases, with 10 bases left between them. The CDR3 sequence: CSATKQNTDTQYF. As DNA, the CDR3 is TGCAGTGCTACTAAACAGAACACAGATACGCAGTATTTT.